The text below deals with one T cell receptor (beta chain). The sample comes from a study of blood T cell repertoires in COVID-19. Individuals drawn from about two dozen US areas were roughly 18 to 95 years old. Participant-given clinical history determined each cohort assignment. J gave up 7 bases and V 6 bases, and 13 bases lay outside the gene matches. The CDR3 has 15 amino acids. Germline loops: CDR1 MNHEY, CDR2 SVGAGI. Original analysis: Amplifying reference gene primers gave estimates of nucleated cell counts. Sequenced by immunoSEQ multiplex PCR; TCRdb stores in-frame clones only, minus some. The V and J calls and clone size come from that table; D and trimming were worked out from the DNA. The sample has around 150,000 clones; 70% to 90% are singletons.

This receptor was identified in a woman aged 45-65 years with acute COVID-19. The V and J genes are TRBV6-5 and TRBJ2-7; TRBD1 aligns across 9 bases. Sequencing used PBMCs or T cells enriched from blood (not recorded which). CDR3 nucleotide sequence: TGTGCCAGCAGAAAACAGGGGACAGGGCTTCGAGAGCAGTACTTC. Translated, it gives CASRKQGTGLREQYF.